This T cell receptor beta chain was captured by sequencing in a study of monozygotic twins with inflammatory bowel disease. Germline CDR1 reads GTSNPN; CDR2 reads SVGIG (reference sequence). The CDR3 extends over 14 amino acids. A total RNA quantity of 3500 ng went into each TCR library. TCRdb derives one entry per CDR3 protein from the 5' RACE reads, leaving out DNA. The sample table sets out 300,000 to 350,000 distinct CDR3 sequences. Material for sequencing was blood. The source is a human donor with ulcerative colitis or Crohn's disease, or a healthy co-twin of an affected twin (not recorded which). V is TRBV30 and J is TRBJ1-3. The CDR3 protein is CAWSVAPGGNTIYF.